This record concerns one T cell receptor beta chain sequence. This specimen comes from a study of blood T cell repertoires in COVID-19. Germline V gene sequence: CDR1 SQVTM, CDR2 ANQGSEA. The trim removed 8 bases at V and 3 bases at J, leaving 10 bases unmatched. The CDR3 spans 15 residues. As handled by the study authors: Scientists estimated how many nucleated cells there were by amplifying reference gene primers. The assay was immunoSEQ multiplex PCR, and TCRdb's table has in-frame clones only and misses some. V and J calls and clone size are given by that table; D and trimming were obtained from the DNA. The sample has some 340,000 clones, around four fifths seen once.

The chain joins TRBV29-1 to TRBJ1-1, with TRBD1 identical over 12 bases. This TCR came from a woman aged 45-59 years who had recovered from COVID-19. Sequenced sample: PBMCs or T cells enriched from blood (not recorded which). In DNA, the CDR3 is TGCAGCCCCCGGGACAGGGGGCGTTCGGACACTGAAGCTTTCTTT. Residues: CSPRDRGRSDTEAFF. The full variable domain, its missing parts supplied by reference TRBV29-1 and TRBJ1-1, is SAVISQKPSRDICQRGTSLTIQCQVDSQVTMMFWYRQQPGQSLTLIATANQGSEATYESGFVIDKFPISRPNLTFSTLTVSNMSPEDSSIYLCSPRDRGRSDTEAFFGQGTRLTVV.